A selection of T cell receptor beta chains follows, all from one sample in a study of T-cell memory formation after mild COVID-19. TCRdb redid the calling of the 5' RACE reads with MiXCR, one entry per CDR3 protein. In the table there are 50,000 to 60,000 distinct CDR3 sequences, 28% of which are singletons. Sequencing used PBMCs or a T cell subset sorted from them (not recorded which). The receptor source for this set is a man between 18 and 29 years old who had mild COVID-19 (a few samples of this study predate the infection). Cell type and time point are not known. The CDR3 runs from the conserved cysteine through the conserved F or W. The D gene is left open where the match is weak. Expanded clones are given a class, and other clones once, few, many or no size at all.

j_gene: TRBJ2-3; v_gene: TRBV14; d_gene: TRBD2; abundance: few; CDR3aa: CASSQELASTDTQYF; CDR3nt: TGTGCCAGCAGCCAAGAACTAGCGAGCACAGATACGCAGTATTTT
j_gene: TRBJ2-5; v_gene: TRBV3-1; d_gene: -; abundance: -; CDR3aa: CASSQERPVETQYF; CDR3nt: TGTGCCAGCAGCCAAGAAAGGCCCGTGGAGACCCAGTACTTC
j_gene: TRBJ2-5; v_gene: TRBV7-9; d_gene: -; abundance: -; CDR3aa: CASSLSGRGQETQYF; CDR3nt: TGTGCCAGCAGCCTTAGTGGCAGGGGCCAAGAGACCCAGTACTTC
j_gene: TRBJ1-5; v_gene: TRBV4-1; d_gene: -; abundance: few; CDR3aa: CASRDRDVSNQPQHF; CDR3nt: TGCGCCAGCAGGGACCGGGACGTAAGCAATCAGCCCCAGCATTTT
j_gene: TRBJ2-1; v_gene: TRBV6-5; d_gene: -; abundance: -; CDR3aa: CASSYSWPPNEQFF; CDR3nt: TGTGCCAGCAGTTACTCTTGGCCCCCGAATGAGCAGTTCTTC
j_gene: TRBJ2-3; v_gene: TRBV12-3/TRBV12-4; d_gene: -; abundance: -; CDR3aa: CASLQDTQYF; CDR3nt: TGTGCCAGCCTCCAGGATACGCAGTATTTT
j_gene: TRBJ1-2; v_gene: TRBV7-9; d_gene: -; abundance: -; CDR3aa: CASTPEVGGNYGYTF; CDR3nt: TGTGCCAGCACCCCCGAGGTGGGGGGAAACTATGGCTACACCTTC
j_gene: TRBJ1-1; v_gene: TRBV29-1; d_gene: -; abundance: -; CDR3aa: CSVDPQGTNTEAFF; CDR3nt: TGCAGCGTCGATCCCCAGGGGACGAACACTGAAGCTTTCTTT
j_gene: TRBJ2-3; v_gene: TRBV4-1; d_gene: -; abundance: -; CDR3aa: CASSLNGQDQYF; CDR3nt: TGCGCCAGCAGCCTAAATGGGCAGGACCAGTATTTT
j_gene: TRBJ2-1; v_gene: TRBV11-2; d_gene: -; abundance: -; CDR3aa: CASSLATGPSSYNEQFF; CDR3nt: TGTGCCAGCAGCTTAGCGACAGGACCCAGCTCCTACAATGAGCAGTTCTTC
j_gene: TRBJ2-3; v_gene: TRBV24-1; d_gene: -; abundance: -; CDR3aa: CATSDWGSRGDTQYF; CDR3nt: TGTGCCACCAGTGATTGGGGCAGTAGGGGGGATACGCAGTATTTT
j_gene: TRBJ2-3; v_gene: TRBV4-1; d_gene: TRBD2; abundance: few; CDR3aa: CASSHQAGGGTDTQYF; CDR3nt: TGCGCCAGCAGCCACCAGGCGGGGGGCGGGACAGATACGCAGTATTTT
j_gene: TRBJ2-1; v_gene: TRBV5-8; d_gene: -; abundance: -; CDR3aa: CANARLRVYNEQFF; CDR3nt: TGTGCCAACGCACGCCTGCGGGTCTACAATGAGCAGTTCTTC
j_gene: TRBJ1-4; v_gene: TRBV6-6; d_gene: -; abundance: -; CDR3aa: CASRSGGTNEKLFF; CDR3nt: TGTGCCAGCAGATCAGGAGGGACTAATGAAAAACTGTTTTTT
j_gene: TRBJ1-5; v_gene: TRBV19; d_gene: TRBD1; abundance: few; CDR3aa: CASSMGQAPNQPQHF; CDR3nt: TGTGCCAGTAGTATGGGACAGGCACCCAATCAGCCCCAGCATTTT